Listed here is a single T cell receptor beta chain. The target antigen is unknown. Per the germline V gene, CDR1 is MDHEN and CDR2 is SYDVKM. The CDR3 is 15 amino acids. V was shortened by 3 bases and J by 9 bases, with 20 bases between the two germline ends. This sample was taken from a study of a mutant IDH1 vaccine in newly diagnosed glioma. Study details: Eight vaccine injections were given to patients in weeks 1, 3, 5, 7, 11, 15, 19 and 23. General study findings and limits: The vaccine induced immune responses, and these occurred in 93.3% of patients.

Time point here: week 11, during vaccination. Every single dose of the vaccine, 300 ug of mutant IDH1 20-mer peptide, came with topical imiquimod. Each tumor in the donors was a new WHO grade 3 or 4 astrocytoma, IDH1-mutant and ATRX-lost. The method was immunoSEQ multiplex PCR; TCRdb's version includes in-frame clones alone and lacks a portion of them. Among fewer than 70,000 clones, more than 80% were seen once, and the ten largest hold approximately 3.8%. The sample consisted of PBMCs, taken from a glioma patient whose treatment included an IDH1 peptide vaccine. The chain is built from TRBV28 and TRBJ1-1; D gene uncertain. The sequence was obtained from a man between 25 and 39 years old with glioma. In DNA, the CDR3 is TGTGCCAGCAGTTTCCGGGCTTATAGGCCAGAAAAAGCTTTCTTT. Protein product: CASSFRAYRPEKAFF.